A selection of T cell receptor beta chains follows, all from one sample in a study of blood T cell repertoires in COVID-19. Profiled with immunoSEQ multiplex PCR; TCRdb holds only in-frame clones, not every one. The table has roughly 46,000 clones, 70% to 90% seen once; the top ten hold about 15%. What was sequenced was peripheral blood. These receptors were collected from a human donor in a cohort sampled during active COVID-19. The donor label of this sample is uncertain. The CDR3 runs from the conserved cysteine through the conserved F or W. Fields, in order: J gene, V gene, CDR3 protein.

j_gene: TRBJ2-6
v_gene: TRBV4-1
CDR3aa: CASTEQYTSGANVLTF

j_gene: TRBJ1-4
v_gene: TRBV30
CDR3aa: CARRQGASEKLFF

j_gene: TRBJ1-5
v_gene: TRBV2
CDR3aa: CASSGTGRGNQPQHF

j_gene: TRBJ2-1
v_gene: TRBV11-2
CDR3aa: CASGTSGGYNEQFF

j_gene: TRBJ1-2
v_gene: TRBV19
CDR3aa: CASSERQTYGYTF

j_gene: TRBJ2-7
v_gene: TRBV6-6
CDR3aa: CATTGGYEQYF

j_gene: TRBJ2-3
v_gene: TRBV27
CDR3aa: CASPSADTQYF

j_gene: TRBJ1-4
v_gene: TRBV13
CDR3aa: CASSLGSGTNEKLFF

j_gene: TRBJ1-4
v_gene: TRBV9
CDR3aa: CASSAGAGPTNEKLFF

j_gene: TRBJ1-2
v_gene: TRBV10-3
CDR3aa: CAISEGGTGATHYGYTF

j_gene: TRBJ1-2
v_gene: TRBV4-3
CDR3aa: CASSQEPGRGYGYTF

j_gene: TRBJ1-1
v_gene: TRBV2
CDR3aa: CASRQAPGNTEAFF

j_gene: TRBJ2-5
v_gene: TRBV4-2
CDR3aa: CASSQAGTNQETQYF

j_gene: TRBJ2-3
v_gene: TRBV11-3
CDR3aa: CASSKTGGVTDTQYF

j_gene: TRBJ1-1
v_gene: TRBV6-5
CDR3aa: CASTRVKITEAFF

j_gene: TRBJ2-2
v_gene: TRBV5-1
CDR3aa: CASSLRGVNTGELFF

j_gene: TRBJ2-3
v_gene: TRBV11-3
CDR3aa: CASSLVGVRGQYF

j_gene: TRBJ1-2
v_gene: TRBV18
CDR3aa: CASSPPRDSYGYTF

j_gene: TRBJ1-1
v_gene: TRBV6-4
CDR3aa: CASSDSPGQGTEAFF

j_gene: TRBJ2-3
v_gene: TRBV6-4
CDR3aa: CASSETSGGFSDTQYF

j_gene: TRBJ2-3
v_gene: TRBV7-2
CDR3aa: CASGLAPFTDTQYF

j_gene: TRBJ1-2
v_gene: TRBV5-4
CDR3aa: CASSPGQGPGANYGYTF

j_gene: TRBJ1-2
v_gene: TRBV28
CDR3aa: CASTQEGTGVIRGYTF

j_gene: TRBJ1-3
v_gene: TRBV4-2
CDR3aa: CASSQDWAGGGNTIYF

j_gene: TRBJ1-4
v_gene: TRBV28
CDR3aa: CASTDPELGEKLFF

j_gene: TRBJ1-4
v_gene: TRBV28
CDR3aa: CASRMLVVSEKLFF

j_gene: TRBJ2-2
v_gene: TRBV5-1
CDR3aa: CASSLGGRGTGELFF